This T cell receptor (beta chain) stems from a study of blood T cell repertoires in COVID-19. Study summary: Some COVID-19 samples were acute and others convalescent; all came from the United States, Italy and Spain. The cDNA or gDNA used as material had been derived from T cells, B-cell-depleted T cells, or PBMCs.

Assignment of participants to cohorts was predicated upon participant-reported clinical history. For recovered donors of Cohort 3, there were two negative PCRs, clearance, or symptom resolution. The length of the CDR3 is 15 residues. Germline CDR1 and CDR2: SEHNR and FQNEAQ (reference sequence). Deletions cut 2 bases from V and 2 bases from J, with 11 bases between. TCRdb's table, derived via immunoSEQ multiplex PCR, lists solely in-frame clones and lacks some. The sample includes roughly 170,000 clones, approximately 82% of them seen just once. The sequenced sample consisted of PBMCs or T cells enriched from blood (not recorded which). The rearrangement joins TRBV7-9 to TRBJ2-3; a possible D gene is TRBD1 (6 bases). This TCR was sampled from a woman between 50 and 59 years old who had recovered from COVID-19. The CDR3 DNA reads TGTGCCAGCAGCTTATATTCAGGGGCCACAGATACGCAGTATTTT. Encoded protein: CASSLYSGATDTQYF.